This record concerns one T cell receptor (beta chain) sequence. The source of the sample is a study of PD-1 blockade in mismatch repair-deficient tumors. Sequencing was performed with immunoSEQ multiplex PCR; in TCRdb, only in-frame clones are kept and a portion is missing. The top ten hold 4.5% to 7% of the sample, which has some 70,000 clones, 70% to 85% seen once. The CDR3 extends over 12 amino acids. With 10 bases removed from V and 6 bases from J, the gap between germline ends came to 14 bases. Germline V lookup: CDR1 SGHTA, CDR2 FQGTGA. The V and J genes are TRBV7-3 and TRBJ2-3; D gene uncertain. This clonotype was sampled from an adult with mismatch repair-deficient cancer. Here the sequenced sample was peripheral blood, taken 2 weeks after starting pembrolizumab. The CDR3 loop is CATGQPVDTQYF. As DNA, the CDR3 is TGTGCCACCGGTCAACCCGTGGATACGCAGTATTTT.